One and the same sample provided the 30 T cell receptor beta chains below, sequenced in a study of T cell clonality in common variable immunodeficiency. Profiling relied on immunoSEQ multiplex PCR, and the TCRdb table lists in-frame clones only, not all of them. Recorded here are 25,000 to 35,000 clones, none singletons. The sequencing sample was made of peripheral blood mononuclear cells. The receptors were sampled from a person aged 18 to 70 in good health.

In regard to this clone: The sequence runs out 3 residues before the end of the CDR3; the remainder is reconstructed from the germline J gene. V is TRBV11-1 and J is TRBJ2-3, with 8 bases identical to TRBD1. Germline lookup yields CDR1 SGHAT and CDR2 FQDESV (reference sequence). The CDR3 extends over 15 amino acids. The CDR3 reads CASSFRRGRLETQYF. The sequenced CDR3 bases are TGTGCCAGCAGCTTCCGCAGGGGGCGCTTAGAGACG.

This clone has a count of ten or more. The read terminates 3 residues ahead of where the CDR3 ends, so the germline J gene completes it. This sequence joins TRBV6-2 or TRBV6-3 and TRBJ2-1; no firm D call. CDR3 size: 15 residues. Trimming stripped 4 bases from V and 4 bases from J, with 14 bases between. Germline loops: CDR1 MNHEY, CDR2 SVGEGT. The CDR3 spells CASSFDSAEYNEQFF. The sequenced CDR3 bases are TGTGCCAGCAGTTTCGACTCCGCGGAGTACAATGAG.

This clone showed up many times. The read terminates 3 residues before the CDR3 end, so the remaining end is supplied by the germline J gene. The chain carries TRBV5-4 and TRBJ1-2; no clear D gene. The germline CDR1 and CDR2 sequences are SGHNT and YYREEE (reference sequence). The CDR3 extends over 14 amino acids. The ends were cut back, 0 bases at V and 4 bases at J, with 10 bases in the middle. CDR3 DNA, as far as it was read: TGTGCCAGCAGCTTGGCCGAAGGCTCCTATGGC. This translates into CASSLAEGSYG. The whole CDR3 is CASSLAEGSYGYTF.

This clone has a count of ten or more. The read ends 3 residues shy of where the CDR3 ends; the end is completed using the germline J gene. This chain uses TRBV18 with TRBJ2-3; D possibly corresponds to TRBD1 (5 bases). This CDR3 has 15 residues. Germline CDR1 is KGHSH and CDR2 is LQKENI. Trimming shortened V by 2 bases and J by 2 bases, and 11 bases separated the two germline ends. This chain's CDR3 is CASSPAAGNTDTQYF. The part of the CDR3 DNA that was read is TGTGCCAGCTCACCAGCGGCAGGGAACACAGATACG. Combining the CDR3 with reference TRBV18 and TRBJ2-3 gives the whole variable domain NAGVMQNPRHLVRRRGQEARLRCSPMKGHSHVYWYRQLPEEGLKFMVYLQKENIIDESGMPKERFSAEFPKEGPSILRIQQVVRGDSAAYFCASSPAAGNTDTQYFGPGTRLTVL.

This clone showed up many times. Read data end 3 residues before the CDR3 end; the end is taken from the germline J gene. This sequence joins TRBV6-1 and TRBJ2-7; D unclear. From germline, CDR1 is MNHNS and CDR2 SASEGT. Between the trimmed V and J ends, which lost 3 bases and 0 bases, there was a span of 12 bases. CDR3 length: 15 residues. CDR3 protein: CASSDPGRSSYEQYF. The part of the CDR3 DNA that was read is TGTGCCAGCAGTGATCCGGGTCGGAGCTCCTACGAG.

On this clone: The CDR3 end lies 3 residues beyond the end of the read and is filled in from the germline J gene. The rearrangement uses TRBV29-1 and TRBJ2-3; TRBD2 matches 7 bases. Germline CDR1 reads SQVTM; CDR2 reads ANQGSEA. CDR3 length: 16 amino acids. V shed 3 bases, J shed 4 bases, and the junction held 13 bases outside the gene matches. CDR3 DNA, as far as it was read: TGCAGCGTTGATGACCCCGGGGGGTTCGGGTCAGATACG. Translated: CSVDDPGGFGSDT. The whole CDR3 is CSVDDPGGFGSDTQYF.

This clone showed up many times. The read gets to within 3 residues of the CDR3 end, and the germline J gene fills in the rest. The chain is built from TRBV19 and TRBJ2-3; 9 nucleotides agree with TRBD1. Germline V gives CDR1 LNHDA, CDR2 SQIVND (reference sequence). V lost 4 bases and J lost 5; bases outside the gene matches: 1. This CDR3 has 13 residues. CDR3 sequence: CASSNRGRDTQYF. The DNA read from the CDR3 is TGTGCCAGTAGTAACAGGGGGCGAGATACG.

This clone has a count of ten or more. Read data end 3 residues before the CDR3 end; the end is taken from the germline J gene. The V call is TRBV7-8, the J call TRBJ2-3; 9 bases are shared with TRBD2. The V segment lost 7 bases and the J segment 4 bases; nucleotides outside the gene matches: 18. The CDR3 consists of 18 residues. Per the germline V gene, CDR1 is SGHVS and CDR2 is FQNEAQ. The covered CDR3 bases are TGTGCCAGCACCCAACTTGGCGGGGGGGGGCTTAGGGCAGATACG. It translates to CASTQLGGGGLRADT. The entire CDR3 sequence reads CASTQLGGGGLRADTQYF.

This clone was recorded at least ten times. The read terminates 3 residues ahead of where the CDR3 ends, so the germline J gene completes it. The chain combines TRBV4-2 with TRBJ2-7, with 11 bases lining up with TRBD2. This CDR3 spans 18 amino acids. V shed 3 bases, J shed 2 bases, and the junction held 12 bases outside the gene matches. Germline CDR1 LGHNA, CDR2 YNFKEQ. The CDR3 spells CASSQELVTSGGAYEQYF. CDR3 DNA, as far as it was read: TGTGCCAGCAGCCAGGAACTAGTTACTAGCGGGGGTGCCTACGAG.

This clone showed up many times. The read is 3 residues too short to cover the CDR3 end, so that end is filled in from the germline J gene. The chain recombines TRBV10-1 with TRBJ2-2; 11 bases line up with TRBD1. CDR1 WNHNN and CDR2 SYGVQD come from the germline V gene (reference sequence). Trimming cost V 6 bases and J 6 bases; bases outside gene matches: 9. This CDR3 region has 16 residues. The CDR3 loop reads CASSDWGQGVAGELFF. The CDR3 bases that were read are TGCGCCAGCAGCGACTGGGGACAGGGGGTCGCCGGGGAG.

This clone has ten or more counts. The CDR3 end is not reached by the read, which stops 3 residues before it; the germline J gene fills it in. The rearrangement links TRBV6-2 or TRBV6-3 to TRBJ1-6, with unresolved D. The germline CDR1 and CDR2 sequences are MNHEY and SVGEGT. CDR3 length: 14 amino acids. The V gene lost 0 bases and the J gene lost 7 bases, with 7 bases spanning the gap. The DNA read from the CDR3 is TGTGCCAGCAGTTACTCGATAAGGAATTCACCC. This gives the protein CASSYSIRNSP. The complete CDR3 sequence is CASSYSIRNSPLHF.

Many counts were recorded for this clone. The CDR3 is cut off 3 residues early in the read; its end comes from the germline J gene. The V call is TRBV20-1, the J call TRBJ1-2, with 7 bases identical to TRBD1. Per the germline V gene, CDR1 is DFQATT and CDR2 is SNEGSKA (reference sequence). The CDR3 totals 12 residues. The sequenced part of the CDR3 DNA is TGCAGTGCTAGCTGGCAGGGGGATTCC. Translated: CSASWQGDS. The complete CDR3 sequence is CSASWQGDSYTF.

This clone was seen at least ten times. The read terminates 3 residues before the CDR3 end, so the remaining end is supplied by the germline J gene. This chain connects TRBV10-1 to TRBJ2-3, with 13 positions matching TRBD2. In germline, CDR1 is WNHNN, CDR2 SYGVQD (reference sequence). This CDR3 has 17 residues. CDR3 residues: CASSETSGGDSSGTQYF. CDR3 DNA (partial): TGCGCCAGCAGTGAGACTAGCGGGGGGGATTCCTCAGGGACG.

This clone was seen at least ten times. The CDR3 goes on 3 residues after the read ends, and that part is filled in from the germline J gene. V usage is TRBV10-1 and J usage is TRBJ2-2; 14 positions agree with TRBD2. V lost 6 bases and J lost 8; bases outside the gene matches: 5. The germline CDR1 and CDR2 sequences are WNHNN and SYGVQD (reference sequence). The CDR3 totals 15 residues. The CDR3: CASSGLAGGLGELFF. The part of the CDR3 DNA that was read is TGCGCCAGCAGCGGACTAGCGGGAGGTTTGGGGGAG.

This clone occurred a few times. This likely traces to a read error, being one base from a far larger clone. The read stops 3 residues short of the end of the CDR3; the missing end is completed from the germline J gene. J is TRBJ2-3 and V is TRBV30, with D possibly matching TRBD2 (5 bases). The CDR3 extends over 14 amino acids. Germline assignment: CDR1 GTSNPN and CDR2 SVGIG (reference sequence). CDR3 bases read: TGTGCCTGGAGTCCATCACTAGGCGCAGATCCG. This encodes CAWSPSLGADP. The complete CDR3 reads CAWSPSLGADPQYF. Together with reference TRBV30 and TRBJ2-3, the CDR3 gives the full variable domain: SQTIHQWPATLVQPVGSPLSLECTVEGTSNPNLYWYRQAAGRGLQLLFYSVGIGQISSEVPQNLSASRPQDRQFILSSKKLLLSDSGFYLCAWSPSLGADPQYFGPGTRLTVL.

The table lists this clone with many counts. The CDR3 is cut off 3 residues early in the read; its end comes from the germline J gene. The gene calls are TRBV20-1 and TRBJ1-1; 8 positions agree with TRBD1. Germline CDR1 reads DFQATT; CDR2 reads SNEGSKA (reference sequence). The length of the CDR3 is 15 residues. J was trimmed by 5 bases and V by 3 bases; bases with no gene match: 11. This CDR3 reads CSARGQTGEDTEAFF. The part of the CDR3 DNA that was read is TGCAGTGCTAGGGGACAGACAGGGGAGGATACTGAA.

In its sample, this clone was seen many times. Read coverage stops 3 residues before the CDR3 terminus; the germline J gene supplies the remainder. The genes are TRBV20-1 and TRBJ1-5, with D perhaps TRBD1 (6 bases). Germline assignment: CDR1 DFQATT and CDR2 SNEGSKA (reference sequence). The germline V and J ends were trimmed by 3 bases and 2 bases, with 17 bases remaining between them. The length of the CDR3 is 16 residues. The CDR3 loop reads CSASSPGGGGNQPQHF. The covered CDR3 bases are TGCAGTGCTAGTTCCCCGGGGGGGGGCGGCAATCAGCCC.

This clone appeared many times. From the germline J gene comes the end of the CDR3, since the read stops 3 residues before it. The chain carries TRBV7-6 and TRBJ2-5; 7 nucleotides line up with TRBD2. CDR1 and CDR2 (germline): SGHVS, FNYEAQ. V was clipped by 2 bases and J by 4 bases; unmatched bases: 7. This CDR3 has 15 amino acids. Partial CDR3 DNA: TGTGCCAGCAGCTTATCTCTAGCGGTTGGAGAGACC. Amino acids: CASSLSLAVGET. In full, the CDR3 reads CASSLSLAVGETQYF.

This clone has a count of ten or more. The missing CDR3 end, 3 residues past where the read stops, is filled in from the germline J gene. V and J are TRBV5-1 and TRBJ2-1; 11 nucleotides line up with TRBD1. J gave up 8 bases and V 4 bases, and 8 bases lay outside the gene matches. The CDR3 has 15 amino acids. Germline V gene data show CDR1 as SGHRS and CDR2 as YFSETQ. Partial CDR3 DNA: TGCGCCAGCAGCCCCGGGACAGGGGGTACCGATGAG. As protein: CASSPGTGGTDE. The full CDR3 sequence reads CASSPGTGGTDEQFF.

This clone was recorded at least ten times. The missing CDR3 end, 3 residues past where the read stops, is filled in from the germline J gene. This chain links TRBV23-1 with TRBJ1-6; 11 bases map to TRBD1. TRBV23-1 is labeled an ORF, and its function is uncertain. With V trimmed by 5 bases and J by 8 bases, 5 bases remained unmatched. The CDR3 has 15 residues. This CDR3 reads CASSSGQGAHSPLHF. CDR3 DNA, as far as it was read: TGCGCCAGCAGTTCCGGACAGGGGGCTCATTCACCC.

Many counts were recorded for this clone. The sequenced fragment ends 3 residues before the CDR3 boundary, so the rest is inferred from the germline J gene. The chain uses TRBV6-1 and TRBJ1-2; possible D gene TRBD1, 5 bases. The CDR3 has 17 amino acids. Germline values: CDR1 MNHNS, CDR2 SASEGT. V lost 2 bases and J lost 1, with 17 bases in between. Incomplete CDR3 DNA: TGTGCCAGCAGTGAACCCACCAGGATCCAGGGTAACTATGGC. This gives the protein CASSEPTRIQGNYG. The whole CDR3 sequence is CASSEPTRIQGNYGYTF.

This clone was found many times. The read stops 3 residues short of the end of the CDR3; the missing end is completed from the germline J gene. The chain uses TRBV11-2 and TRBJ2-5, with a possible D match to TRBD1 (5 bases). Germline V gives CDR1 SGHAT, CDR2 FQNNGV. The CDR3 runs 14 residues. V shed 5 bases and J shed 1 base, with 11 bases lying between them. CDR3 sequence: CASSRDSAQETQYF. CDR3 DNA, as far as it was read: TGTGCCAGCAGCCGCGACAGTGCCCAAGAGACC. Filled out from reference TRBV11-2 and TRBJ2-5, the complete variable domain reads EAGVAQSPRYKIIEKRQSVAFWCNPISGHATLYWYQQILGQGPKLLIQFQNNGVVDDSQLPKDRFSAERLKGVDSTLKIQPAKLEDSAVYLCASSRDSAQETQYFGPGTRLLVL.

The sample holds many counts of this clone. The CDR3 end falls 3 residues outside the read, so it is completed with the germline J gene. J is TRBJ2-7 and V is TRBV18; D not resolved. CDR3 length equals 13 residues. The germline V gene encodes CDR1 KGHSH and CDR2 LQKENI. Trimming removed 2 bases from V and 1 base from J, with 6 bases in between. CDR3: CASSPYSSYEQYF. The DNA read from the CDR3 is TGTGCCAGCTCACCATACAGTTCCTACGAG.

This clone was seen ten or more times. Read coverage stops 3 residues before the CDR3 terminus; the germline J gene supplies the remainder. This chain connects TRBV5-1 to TRBJ2-3, with 10 bases matching TRBD2. V shed 2 bases, J shed 2 bases, and the junction held 5 bases outside the gene matches. CDR3 length: 16 residues. Germline V CDR1 and CDR2: SGHRS, YFSETQ. The CDR3 DNA, read in part, is TGCGCCAGCAGCTTCGGACTAGCGGAGGACACAGATACG. Its translation is CASSFGLAEDTDT. The whole CDR3 region reads CASSFGLAEDTDTQYF.

This clone was observed a handful of times. The read comes to an end 3 residues before the CDR3 does, leaving the germline J gene to fill in the end. This chain joins TRBV11-3 and TRBJ2-1; TRBD2 might be the D (6 bases). The V and J ends lost 3 bases and 4 bases respectively, with 7 bases between them. The CDR3 is made up of 13 amino acids. The germline V gene has CDR1 SGHNT and CDR2 YENEEA. The CDR3 loop reads CASSLGLYNEQFF. Incomplete CDR3 DNA: TGTGCCAGCAGCTTGGGACTGTACAATGAG.

Note on this clone: The read falls 3 residues short of the CDR3 end, and the missing part is taken from the germline J gene. The rearrangement joins TRBV20-1 to TRBJ1-4, with D perhaps TRBD1 (6 bases). Germline lookup yields CDR1 DFQATT and CDR2 SNEGSKA (reference sequence). The CDR3 spans 16 residues. Between the trimmed V and J ends, which lost 1 base and 8 bases, there was a span of 20 bases. This CDR3 reads CSARASKTGPGEKLFF. CDR3 DNA (partial): TGCAGTGCTAGAGCTTCGAAGACAGGCCCTGGGGAAAAA.

This clone was picked up many times. CDR3 residues: CASSLLGSSTEAFF. The CDR3 DNA, read in part, is TGCGCCAGCAGCTTGTTAGGGTCAAGCACTGAA. The gene calls are TRBV5-1 and TRBJ1-1; the D is unclear. The read ends 3 residues before the CDR3 terminus; that terminus is restored from the germline J gene. Deletions cut 1 base from V and 4 bases from J, with 11 bases between. The CDR3 extends over 14 amino acids. CDR1 is SGHRS and CDR2 is YFSETQ in the germline V gene. Filled out from reference TRBV5-1 and TRBJ1-1, the complete variable domain reads KAGVTQTPRYLIKTRGQQVTLSCSPISGHRSVSWYQQTPGQGLQFLFEYFSETQRNKGNFPGRFSGRQFSNSRSEMNVSTLELGDSALYLCASSLLGSSTEAFFGQGTRLTVV.

Note on this clone: From the germline J gene comes the end of the CDR3, since the read stops 3 residues before it. The V gene is TRBV19, the J gene TRBJ1-2; 7 bases are a match to TRBD1. Germline assignment: CDR1 LNHDA and CDR2 SQIVND (reference sequence). The CDR3 covers 13 residues. CDR3 sequence reads: CASRGQLSYDYTF. The part of the CDR3 DNA that was read is TGTGCCAGTAGGGGACAGCTCTCCTACGAC.

This clone was observed a handful of times. From the germline J gene comes the end of the CDR3, since the read stops 3 residues before it. The gene calls are TRBV30 and TRBJ2-4, with TRBD1 matching over 9 bases. The CDR3 consists of 13 residues. Germline CDR1 GTSNPN, CDR2 SVGIG (reference sequence). The CDR3 spells CAWSPEGGQGQYF. The sequenced CDR3 bases are TGTGCCTGGAGTCCCGAAGGGGGACAGGGT. The complete variable domain, with remaining parts taken from reference TRBV30 and TRBJ2-4, reads SQTIHQWPATLVQPVGSPLSLECTVEGTSNPNLYWYRQAAGRGLQLLFYSVGIGQISSEVPQNLSASRPQDRQFILSSKKLLLSDSGFYLCAWSPEGGQGQYFGAGTRLSVL.

This clone appeared many times. The CDR3 goes on 3 residues after the read ends, and that part is filled in from the germline J gene. The chain links TRBV19 to TRBJ1-2; 9 bases are a match to TRBD1. CDR1 and CDR2 from the germline V gene are LNHDA and SQIVND (reference sequence). With V trimmed by 5 bases and J by 6 bases, 7 bases remained unmatched. The CDR3 totals 14 residues. The CDR3 loop reads CASSPDRGKDGYTF. The sequenced CDR3 bases are TGTGCCAGTAGTCCGGACAGGGGAAAGGATGGC.